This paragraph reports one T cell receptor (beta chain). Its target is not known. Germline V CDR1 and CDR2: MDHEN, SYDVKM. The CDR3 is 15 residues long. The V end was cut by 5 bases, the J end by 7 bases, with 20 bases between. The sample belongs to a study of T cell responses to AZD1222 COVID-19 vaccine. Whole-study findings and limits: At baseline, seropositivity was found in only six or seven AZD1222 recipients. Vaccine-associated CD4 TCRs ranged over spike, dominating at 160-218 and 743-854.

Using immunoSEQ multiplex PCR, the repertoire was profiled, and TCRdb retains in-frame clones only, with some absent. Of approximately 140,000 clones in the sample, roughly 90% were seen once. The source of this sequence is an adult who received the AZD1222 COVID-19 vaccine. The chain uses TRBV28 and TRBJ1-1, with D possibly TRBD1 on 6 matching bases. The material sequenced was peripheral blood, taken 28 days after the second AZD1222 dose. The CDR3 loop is CASSAGGGQPSEAFF. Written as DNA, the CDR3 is TGTGCCAGCAGTGCCGGTGGGGGACAACCCAGTGAAGCTTTCTTT.